This TCR beta chain is drawn from a study of blood T cell repertoires in COVID-19. Study-level background: Sample material is recorded as cDNA or gDNA derived from T cells, B-cell-depleted T cells, or PBMCs.

Generated by immunoSEQ multiplex PCR, the TCRdb table keeps only in-frame clones and is missing some. The sample carries 120,000 or so clones, 84% recorded once. CDR3 length: 15 residues. The V end was cut by 3 bases, the J end by 4 bases, with 12 bases between. Germline V gives CDR1 MRHNA, CDR2 SNTAGT. The clonotype originates from a woman aged 25 to 39 who had recovered from COVID-19. Sequenced material: PBMCs or T cells enriched from blood (not recorded which). The rearrangement joins TRBV6-4 to TRBJ2-2; maybe TRBD2 (6 bases). DNA for the CDR3: TGTGCCAGCAGTGAAGGGACTCCATTCACCGGGGAGCTGTTTTTT. This encodes CASSEGTPFTGELFF.